This TCR beta chain was captured by sequencing in a study of OX40 agonist ivuxolimab in advanced cancers. Some clones are missing from TCRdb's copy, which holds only in-frame ones; the method was immunoSEQ multiplex PCR. The table records around 60,000 clones, around nine tenths of them present only once. The CDR3 contains 13 residues. The V gene end was trimmed by 3 bases and the J gene end by 7 bases; junction bases not matched to a gene: 3. Germline assignment: CDR1 SGHVS and CDR2 FQNEAQ. This clone occurred once. This receptor was obtained from an adult with an advanced solid tumor such as melanoma, head and neck, liver or kidney cancer. The chain links TRBV7-8 to TRBJ1-5; 7 nucleotides line up with TRBD1. This specimen was CD4+ or CD8+ T cells sorted from blood, taken in a trial of the OX40 agonist ivuxolimab. CDR3 sequence reads: CASSLGQIQPQHF. CDR3 nucleotides: TGTGCCAGCAGCTTGGGACAGATACAGCCCCAGCATTTT. Full variable domain (missing parts from reference TRBV7-8 and TRBJ1-5): GAGVSQSPRYKVAKRGQDVALRCDPISGHVSLFWYQQALGQGPEFLTYFQNEAQLDKSGLPSDRFFAERPEGSVSTLKIQRTQQEDSAVYLCASSLGQIQPQHFGDGTRLSIL.